This T cell receptor (beta chain) appears in the sequencing data of a study of T cell repertoires in cytomegalovirus infection (dated by TCRdb to the late 2010s). Looking at the study overall: Because public TCR beta signatures pointed to carriage of CMV infection together with the matching HLA type, the HLA type of each donor mattered for the analysis.

The instrument given in TCRdb is Illumina HiSeq 1500. TCRdb cleaned the public reads at Q25 with fastp, built clones with MiXCR and kept in-frame beta chains. All rows with the same CDR3 protein become a single entry with the most common DNA and genes. Within this sample are roughly 310,000 distinct CDR3 sequences, with 15% to 20% of them counted one time only. The top ten hold 9.5% to 15% of the sample. Here is what the overall study found, with its caveats: The ex vivo response was dominated by HLA-C-restricted CMV-specific TCR beta clonotypes, which also provided the single most frequent clonotype in two of eight donors. In both this cohort and an independent cohort of several hundred donors, the cumulative frequency of public TCR beta family members distinguished carriers of CMV infection plus the relevant HLA type.

This clonotype was detected many times. It has no known antigen specificity. The input lacks base qualities; no much larger clone sits a single base away. The material sequenced was PBMCs. This TCR came from a human donor in good health (CMV status not recorded). Some clones in this sample may be carry-over from other donors' samples.

The sequenced DNA is TGTGCCAGCAGCCTCCTGACTAGCGCGAACACCGGGGAGCTGTTTTTT. The translation is CASSLLTSANTGELFF. Here the chain combines TRBV11-3 and TRBJ2-2; TRBD2 lines up with 8 middle nucleotides. CDR1 SGHNT and CDR2 YENEEA are derived from the germline V gene. The CDR3 has 16 amino acids, counting the end cysteine and phenylalanine. Solely the CDR3 DNA is kept, with 48 bases framed from the first base. V and J are trimmed by 5 bases and 0 bases, and the gene matches miss 5 bases of the junction.